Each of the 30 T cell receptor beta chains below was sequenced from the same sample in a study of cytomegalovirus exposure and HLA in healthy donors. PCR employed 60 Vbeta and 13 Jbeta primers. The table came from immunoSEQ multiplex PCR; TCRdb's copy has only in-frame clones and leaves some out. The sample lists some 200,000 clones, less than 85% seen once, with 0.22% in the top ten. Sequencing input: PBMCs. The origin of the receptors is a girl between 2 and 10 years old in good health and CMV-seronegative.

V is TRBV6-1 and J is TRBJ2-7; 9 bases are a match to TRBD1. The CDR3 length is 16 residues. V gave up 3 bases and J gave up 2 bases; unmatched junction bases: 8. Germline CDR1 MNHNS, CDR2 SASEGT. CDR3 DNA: TGTGCCAGCAGTGAGTCGACAGGGGGATTTCCCTACGAGCAGTACTTC. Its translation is CASSESTGGFPYEQYF.

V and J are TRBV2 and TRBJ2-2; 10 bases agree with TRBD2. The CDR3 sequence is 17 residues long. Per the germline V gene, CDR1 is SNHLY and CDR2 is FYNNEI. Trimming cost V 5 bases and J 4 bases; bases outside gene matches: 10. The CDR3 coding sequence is TGTGCCAGCAGTATGAGCGGGAGGGGTGGGGGCACCGGGGAGCTGTTTTTT. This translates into CASSMSGRGGGTGELFF.

Written as DNA, the CDR3 is TGCGCCAGCAGTGAGTCACGTCGGGGGGGAGGCCAAGAGACCCAGTACTTC. Translating gives CASSESRRGGGQETQYF. V is TRBV10-1 and J is TRBJ2-5; TRBD2 matches at 8 bases. Germline V lookup: CDR1 WNHNN, CDR2 SYGVQD (reference sequence). The V gene end was trimmed by 0 bases and the J gene end by 1 base; junction bases not matched to a gene: 7. There are 17 residues in the CDR3.

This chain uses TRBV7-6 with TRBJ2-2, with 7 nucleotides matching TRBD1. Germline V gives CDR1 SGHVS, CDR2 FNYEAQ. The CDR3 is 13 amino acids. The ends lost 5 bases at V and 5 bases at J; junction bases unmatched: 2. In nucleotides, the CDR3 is TGTGCCAGCAGCCTGACAGGGACCGGGGAGCTGTTTTTT. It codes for CASSLTGTGELFF. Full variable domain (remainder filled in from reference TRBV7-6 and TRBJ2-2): GAGVSQSPRYKVTKRGQDVALRCDPISGHVSLYWYRQALGQGPEFLTYFNYEAQQDKSGLPNDRFSAERPEGSISTLTIQRTEQRDSAMYRCASSLTGTGELFFGEGSRLTVL.

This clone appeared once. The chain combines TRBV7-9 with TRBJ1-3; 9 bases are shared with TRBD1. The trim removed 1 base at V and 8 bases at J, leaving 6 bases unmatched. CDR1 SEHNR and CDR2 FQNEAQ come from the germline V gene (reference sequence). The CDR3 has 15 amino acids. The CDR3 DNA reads TGTGCCAGCAGCTTAGAATGGGACAGGGCAGACACCATATATTTT. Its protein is CASSLEWDRADTIYF.

The CDR3 DNA follows: TGTGCCAGCAGTTACGGGGCCAGGAATTCACCCCTCCACTTT. It encodes CASSYGARNSPLHF. The chain uses TRBV6-5 and TRBJ1-6; D perhaps matches TRBD1 (5 bases). V was cut by 2 bases and J by 7 bases, with 9 bases left in between. CDR1 is MNHEY and CDR2 is SVGAGI in the germline V gene. This CDR3 contains 14 residues.

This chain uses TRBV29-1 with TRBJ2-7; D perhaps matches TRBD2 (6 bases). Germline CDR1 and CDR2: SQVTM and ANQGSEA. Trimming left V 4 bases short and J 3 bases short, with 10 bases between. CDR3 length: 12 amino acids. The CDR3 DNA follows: TGCAGCGTTGCGCTGGGAGGCTACGAGCAGTACTTC. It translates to CSVALGGYEQYF.

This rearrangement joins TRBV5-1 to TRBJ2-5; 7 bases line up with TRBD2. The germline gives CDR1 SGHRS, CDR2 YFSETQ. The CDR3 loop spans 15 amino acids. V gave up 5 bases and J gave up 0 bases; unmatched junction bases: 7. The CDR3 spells CASSTGTTYQETQYF. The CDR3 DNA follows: TGCGCCAGCAGTACTGGGACTACGTACCAAGAGACCCAGTACTTC.

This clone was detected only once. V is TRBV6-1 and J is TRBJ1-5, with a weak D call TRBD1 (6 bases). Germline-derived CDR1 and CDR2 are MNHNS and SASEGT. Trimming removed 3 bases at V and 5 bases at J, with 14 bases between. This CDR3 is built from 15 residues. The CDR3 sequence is CASSEVRGSYQPQHF. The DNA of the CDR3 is TGTGCCAGCAGTGAGGTCAGGGGATCCTATCAGCCCCAGCATTTT.

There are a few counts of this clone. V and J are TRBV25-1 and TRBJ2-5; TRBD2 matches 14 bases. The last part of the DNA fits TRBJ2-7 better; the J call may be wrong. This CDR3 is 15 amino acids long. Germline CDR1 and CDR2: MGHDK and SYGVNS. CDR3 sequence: CASSERTSGRYEQYF. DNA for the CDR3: TGTGCCAGCAGTGAAAGGACTAGCGGGAGGTACGAGCAGTACTTC.

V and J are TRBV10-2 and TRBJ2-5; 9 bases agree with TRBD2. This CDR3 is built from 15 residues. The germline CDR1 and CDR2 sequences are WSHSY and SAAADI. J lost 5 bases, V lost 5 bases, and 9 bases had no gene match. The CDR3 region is CASSLPSGNRETQYF. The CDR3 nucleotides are TGCGCCAGCAGTCTTCCTAGCGGGAATAGGGAGACCCAGTACTTC.

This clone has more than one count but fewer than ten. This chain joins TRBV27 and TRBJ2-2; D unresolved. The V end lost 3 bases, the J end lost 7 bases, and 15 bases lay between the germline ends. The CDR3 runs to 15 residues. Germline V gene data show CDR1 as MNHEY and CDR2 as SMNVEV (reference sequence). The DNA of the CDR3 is TGTGCCAGCAGTTTCCTACCGTCTTCGGGCGGGGAGCTGTTTTTT. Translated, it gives CASSFLPSSGGELFF.

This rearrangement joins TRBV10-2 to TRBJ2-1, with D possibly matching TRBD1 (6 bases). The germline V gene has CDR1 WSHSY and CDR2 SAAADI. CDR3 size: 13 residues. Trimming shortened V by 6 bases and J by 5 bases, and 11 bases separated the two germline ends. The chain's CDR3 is CASRPDSDNEQFF. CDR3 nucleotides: TGCGCCAGCAGGCCGGACAGTGACAATGAGCAGTTCTTC.

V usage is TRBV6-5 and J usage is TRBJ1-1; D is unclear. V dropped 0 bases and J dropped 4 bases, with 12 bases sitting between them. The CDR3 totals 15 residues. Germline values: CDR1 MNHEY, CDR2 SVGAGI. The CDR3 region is CASSYSMYGGTEAFF. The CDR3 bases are TGTGCCAGCAGTTACTCGATGTACGGTGGCACTGAAGCTTTCTTT.

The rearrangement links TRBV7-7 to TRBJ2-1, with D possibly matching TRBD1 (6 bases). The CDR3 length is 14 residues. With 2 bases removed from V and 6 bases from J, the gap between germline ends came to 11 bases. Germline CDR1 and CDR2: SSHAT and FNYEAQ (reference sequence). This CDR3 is CASSLQGWGNEQFF. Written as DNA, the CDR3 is TGTGCCAGCAGCTTACAGGGGTGGGGCAATGAGCAGTTCTTC.

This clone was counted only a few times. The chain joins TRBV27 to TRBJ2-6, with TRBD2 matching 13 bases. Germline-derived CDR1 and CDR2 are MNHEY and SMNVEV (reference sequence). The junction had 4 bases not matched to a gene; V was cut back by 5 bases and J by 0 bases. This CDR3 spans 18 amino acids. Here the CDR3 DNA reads TGTGCCAGCAGTGCGACTAGCGGGGGGTACTCTGGGGCCAACGTCCTGACTTTC. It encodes CASSATSGGYSGANVLTF.

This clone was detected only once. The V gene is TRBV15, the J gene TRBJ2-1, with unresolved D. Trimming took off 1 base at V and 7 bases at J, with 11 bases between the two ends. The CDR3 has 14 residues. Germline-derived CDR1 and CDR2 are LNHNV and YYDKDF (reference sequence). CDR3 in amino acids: CATSRAFAGNEQFF. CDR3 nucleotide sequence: TGTGCCACCAGCAGAGCCTTCGCCGGGAATGAGCAGTTCTTC.

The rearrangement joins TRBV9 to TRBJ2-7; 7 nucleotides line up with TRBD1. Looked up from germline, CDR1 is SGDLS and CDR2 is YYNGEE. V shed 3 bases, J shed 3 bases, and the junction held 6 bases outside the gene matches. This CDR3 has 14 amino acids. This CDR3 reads CASSGAGGSYEQYF. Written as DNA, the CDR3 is TGTGCCAGCAGCGGAGCAGGGGGAAGCTACGAGCAGTACTTC.

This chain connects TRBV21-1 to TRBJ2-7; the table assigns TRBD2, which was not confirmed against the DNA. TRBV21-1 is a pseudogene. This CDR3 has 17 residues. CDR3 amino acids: CASTKRGGSGSIDEQYF. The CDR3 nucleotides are TGTGCCAGCACCAAAAGGGGTGGGAGCGGGAGTATCGACGAGCAGTACTTC.

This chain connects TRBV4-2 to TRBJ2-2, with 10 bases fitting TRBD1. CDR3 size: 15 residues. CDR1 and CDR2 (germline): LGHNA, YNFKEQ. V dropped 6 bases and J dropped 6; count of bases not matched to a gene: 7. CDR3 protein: CASRPGTGAPGELFF. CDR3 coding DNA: TGTGCCAGCAGACCCGGGACAGGGGCCCCCGGGGAGCTGTTTTTT.

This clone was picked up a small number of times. CDR3 residues: CASSRRDRGQPQHF. The CDR3, as DNA: TGTGCCAGCAGCCGCCGGGACAGGGGACAGCCCCAGCATTTT. V gene TRBV6-5 combines with J gene TRBJ1-5; 10 bases match TRBD1. V lost 6 bases and J lost 7; bases outside the gene matches: 6. CDR1 is MNHEY, CDR2 SVGAGI, per germline. This CDR3 has 14 residues.

The CDR3 DNA follows: TGTGCCAGTAGTATAAGTCAGGGGTACGAGCAGTACTTC. This translates into CASSISQGYEQYF. This chain connects TRBV19 to TRBJ2-7; the D gene is possibly TRBD1 (6 bases). CDR3 size: 13 residues. Germline CDR1 is LNHDA and CDR2 is SQIVND (reference sequence). V was clipped by 2 bases and J by 4 bases, with 9 bases between them.

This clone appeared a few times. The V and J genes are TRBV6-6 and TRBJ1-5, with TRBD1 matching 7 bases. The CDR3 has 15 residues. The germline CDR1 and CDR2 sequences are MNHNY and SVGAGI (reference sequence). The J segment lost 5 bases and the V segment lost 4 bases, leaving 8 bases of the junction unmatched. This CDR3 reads CASSSVIDRDQPQHF. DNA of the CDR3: TGTGCCAGCAGTTCGGTGATAGACAGGGATCAGCCCCAGCATTTT.

The DNA of the CDR3 is TGTGCCAGCAGTCCCCTCGCGAGATATAGCAATCAGCCCCAGCATTTT. This translates into CASSPLARYSNQPQHF. The gene calls are TRBV27 and TRBJ1-5; no clear D. The CDR3 is made up of 16 amino acids. V lost 5 bases and J lost 0, with 14 bases in between. The V gene's germline CDR1 is MNHEY and CDR2 SMNVEV (reference sequence).

Here the CDR3 reads CAWTRESYGYTF. The CDR3 DNA follows: TGTGCCTGGACCCGGGAATCCTATGGCTACACCTTC. The chain couples TRBV30 to TRBJ1-2; D not resolved. Germline CDR1 GTSNPN, CDR2 SVGIG (reference sequence). Trimming removed 4 bases at V and 4 bases at J, with 10 bases between. The CDR3 extends over 12 amino acids.

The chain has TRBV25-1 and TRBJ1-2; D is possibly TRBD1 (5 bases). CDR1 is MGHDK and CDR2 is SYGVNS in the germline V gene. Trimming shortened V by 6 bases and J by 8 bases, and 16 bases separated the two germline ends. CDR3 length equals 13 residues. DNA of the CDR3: TGTGCCAGCAGCCTAAAAGGGGCGGAAGGCTACACCTTC. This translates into CASSLKGAEGYTF.

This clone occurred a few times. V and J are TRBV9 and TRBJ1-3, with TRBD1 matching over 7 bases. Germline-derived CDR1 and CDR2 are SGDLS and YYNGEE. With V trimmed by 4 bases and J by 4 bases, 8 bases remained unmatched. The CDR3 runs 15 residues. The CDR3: CASSRQGSPGNTIYF. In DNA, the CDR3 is TGTGCCAGCAGCCGACAGGGAAGTCCAGGAAACACCATATATTTT.

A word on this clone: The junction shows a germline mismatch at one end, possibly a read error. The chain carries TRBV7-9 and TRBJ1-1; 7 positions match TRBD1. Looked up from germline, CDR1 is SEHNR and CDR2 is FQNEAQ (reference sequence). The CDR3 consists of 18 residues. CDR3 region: CSSSLVHLGDRVGTEAFF. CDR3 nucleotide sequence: TGTTCCAGCAGCTTAGTACATCTTGGAGACAGGGTGGGCACTGAAGCTTTCTTT.

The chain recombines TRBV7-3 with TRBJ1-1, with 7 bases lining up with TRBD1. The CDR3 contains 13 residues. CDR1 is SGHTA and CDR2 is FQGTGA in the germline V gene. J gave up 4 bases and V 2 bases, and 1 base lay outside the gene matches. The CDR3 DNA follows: TGTGCCAGCAGCTTAGGGGACAGCACTGAAGCTTTCTTT. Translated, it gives CASSLGDSTEAFF.

As DNA, the CDR3 is TGTGCCAGCAGCTCTCCCTTGGAGATCTCTGGAAACACCATATATTTT. This codes for CASSSPLEISGNTIYF. The chain carries TRBV9 and TRBJ1-3; D unresolved. The germline V gene encodes CDR1 SGDLS and CDR2 YYNGEE. V lost 4 bases, J lost 0 bases, and 14 bases lay in between. CDR3 size: 16 residues.